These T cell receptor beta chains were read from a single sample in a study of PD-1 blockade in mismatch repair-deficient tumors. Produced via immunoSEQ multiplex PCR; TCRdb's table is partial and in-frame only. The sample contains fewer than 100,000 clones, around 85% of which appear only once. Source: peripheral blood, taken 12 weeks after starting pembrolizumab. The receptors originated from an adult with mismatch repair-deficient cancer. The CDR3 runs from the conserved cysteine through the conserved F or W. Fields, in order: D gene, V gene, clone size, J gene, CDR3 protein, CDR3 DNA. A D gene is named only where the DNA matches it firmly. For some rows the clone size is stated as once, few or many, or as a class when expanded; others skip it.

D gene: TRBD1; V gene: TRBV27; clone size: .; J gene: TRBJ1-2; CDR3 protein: CASSLRQGHGYTF; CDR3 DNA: TGTGCCAGCAGTCTGCGACAGGGTCATGGCTACACCTTC
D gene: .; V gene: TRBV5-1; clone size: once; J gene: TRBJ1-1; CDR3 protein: CASSLVISNTEAFF; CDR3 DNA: TGCGCCAGCAGCTTGGTTATCTCGAACACTGAAGCTTTCTTT
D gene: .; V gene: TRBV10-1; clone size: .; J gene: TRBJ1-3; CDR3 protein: CASSEPGSGNTIYF; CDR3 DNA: TGCGCCAGCAGTGAGCCCGGCTCTGGAAACACCATATATTTT
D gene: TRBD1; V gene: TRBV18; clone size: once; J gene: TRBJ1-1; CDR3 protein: CASSLHGTGESEAFF; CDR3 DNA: TGTGCCAGCTCACTCCACGGGACAGGGGAGAGTGAAGCTTTCTTT
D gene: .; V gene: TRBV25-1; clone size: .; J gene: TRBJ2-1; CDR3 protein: CASSSTDWFF; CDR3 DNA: TGTGCCAGCAGTTCTACGGACTGGTTCTTC
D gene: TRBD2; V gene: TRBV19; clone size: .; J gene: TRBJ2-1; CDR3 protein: CASSFYSGREEVNEQFF; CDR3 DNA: TGTGCCAGTAGCTTCTACAGCGGGAGGGAGGAGGTCAATGAGCAGTTCTTC
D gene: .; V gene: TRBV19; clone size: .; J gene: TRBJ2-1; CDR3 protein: CATQTRGSVNEQFF; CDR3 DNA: TGTGCCACACAGACTCGGGGGAGCGTCAATGAGCAGTTCTTC
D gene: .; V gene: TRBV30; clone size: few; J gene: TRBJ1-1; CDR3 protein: CAWTRDGPNTEAFF; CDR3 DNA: TGTGCCTGGACTCGGGACGGACCGAACACTGAAGCTTTCTTT
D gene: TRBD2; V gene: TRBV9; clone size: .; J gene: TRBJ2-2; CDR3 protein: CASSDLAGGRNTGELFF; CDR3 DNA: TGTGCCAGCAGCGACCTAGCGGGAGGGAGAAACACCGGGGAGCTGTTTTTT
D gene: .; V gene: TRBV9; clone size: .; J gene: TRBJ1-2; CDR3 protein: CASSVDDGYYGYTF; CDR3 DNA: TGTGCCAGCAGCGTAGATGACGGATACTATGGCTACACCTTC
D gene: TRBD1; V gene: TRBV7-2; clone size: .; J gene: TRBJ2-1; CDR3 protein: CASSYDRGEYNEQFF; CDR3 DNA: TGTGCCAGCAGCTACGACAGGGGGGAATACAATGAGCAGTTCTTC
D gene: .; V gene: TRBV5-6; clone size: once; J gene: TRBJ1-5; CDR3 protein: CASSSGGTGPQHF; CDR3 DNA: TGTGCCAGCAGCTCTGGCGGGACGGGGCCCCAGCATTTT
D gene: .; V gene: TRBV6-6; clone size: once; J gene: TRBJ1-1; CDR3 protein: CASSYGYTEAFF; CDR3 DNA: TGTGCCAGCAGTTACGGATACACTGAAGCTTTCTTT
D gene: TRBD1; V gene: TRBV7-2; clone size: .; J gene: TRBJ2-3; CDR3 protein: CASSAQGDTQYF; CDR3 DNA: TGTGCCAGCAGCGCACAGGGGGATACGCAGTATTTT
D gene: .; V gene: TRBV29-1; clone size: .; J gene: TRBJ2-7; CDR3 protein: CSVDIDSSSYEQYF; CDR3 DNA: TGCAGCGTTGATATAGACAGCAGCTCCTACGAGCAGTACTTC
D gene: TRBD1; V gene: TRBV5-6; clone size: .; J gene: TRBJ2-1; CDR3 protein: CASSYLMSGQGHNEQFF; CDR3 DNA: TGTGCCAGCAGCTATTTGATGTCGGGACAGGGACACAATGAGCAGTTCTTC
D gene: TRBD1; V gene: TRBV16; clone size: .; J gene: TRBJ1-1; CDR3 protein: CASSPPGQEPEAFF; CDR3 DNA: TGTGCCAGCAGCCCTCCGGGACAGGAGCCTGAAGCTTTCTTT
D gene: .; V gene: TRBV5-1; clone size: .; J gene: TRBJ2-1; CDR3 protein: CASSSRGEQFF; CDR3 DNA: TGCGCCAGCAGCTCCCGGGGTGAGCAGTTCTTC
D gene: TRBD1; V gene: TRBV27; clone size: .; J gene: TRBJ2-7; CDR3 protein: CASSLSGTGKYEQYF; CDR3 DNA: TGTGCCAGCAGTTTATCCGGGACAGGGAAATACGAGCAGTACTTC
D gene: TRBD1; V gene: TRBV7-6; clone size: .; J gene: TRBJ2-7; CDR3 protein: CASSFLGTGGEQYF; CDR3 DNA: TGTGCCAGCAGCTTTTTGGGGACAGGGGGTGAGCAGTACTTC
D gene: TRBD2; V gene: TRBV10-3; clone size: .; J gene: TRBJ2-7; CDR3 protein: CAISATGTSGTYEQYF; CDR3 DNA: TGTGCCATCAGTGCAACTGGGACTAGCGGAACCTACGAGCAGTACTTC
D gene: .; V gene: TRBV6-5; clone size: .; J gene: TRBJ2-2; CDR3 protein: CASSYSEGTGELFF; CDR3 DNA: TGTGCCAGCAGTTACTCGGAAGGAACCGGGGAGCTGTTTTTT
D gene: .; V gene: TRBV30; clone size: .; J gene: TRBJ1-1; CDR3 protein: CAWSRGFWAEAFF; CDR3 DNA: TGTGCCTGGAGTAGAGGGTTTTGGGCTGAAGCTTTCTTT
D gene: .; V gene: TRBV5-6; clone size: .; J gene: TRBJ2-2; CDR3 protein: CASSRVRGASTGELFF; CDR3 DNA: TGTGCCAGCAGCCGGGTTCGGGGGGCGAGCACCGGGGAGCTGTTTTTT
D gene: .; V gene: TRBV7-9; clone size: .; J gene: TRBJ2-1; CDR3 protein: CASSILHNEQFF; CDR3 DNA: TGTGCCAGCAGCATACTACACAATGAGCAGTTCTTC
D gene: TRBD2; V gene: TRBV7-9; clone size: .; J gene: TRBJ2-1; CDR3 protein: CASSTRAGGSDEQFF; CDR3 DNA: TGTGCCAGCAGCACTCGGGCCGGGGGGAGTGATGAGCAGTTCTTC
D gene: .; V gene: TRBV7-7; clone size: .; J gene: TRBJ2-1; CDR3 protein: CASSLSVLNNEQFF; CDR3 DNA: TGTGCTAGCAGCTTAAGTGTCTTGAACAATGAGCAGTTCTTC
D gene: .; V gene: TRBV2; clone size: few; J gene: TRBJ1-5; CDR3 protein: CASSADRINNQPQHF; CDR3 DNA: TGTGCCAGCAGTGCTGACAGGATAAACAATCAGCCCCAGCATTTT
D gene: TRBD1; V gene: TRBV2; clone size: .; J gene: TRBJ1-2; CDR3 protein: CASSEWDRGNYGYTF; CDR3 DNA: TGTGCCAGCAGTGAATGGGACAGGGGAAATTATGGCTACACCTTC
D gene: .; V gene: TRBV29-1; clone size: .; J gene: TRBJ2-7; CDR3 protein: CSASDSYEQYF; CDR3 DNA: TGCAGCGCCTCAGACTCCTACGAGCAGTACTTC
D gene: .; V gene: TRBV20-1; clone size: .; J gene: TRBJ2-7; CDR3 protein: CSAPDTYEQYF; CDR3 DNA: TGCAGTGCCCCGGACACCTACGAGCAGTACTTC
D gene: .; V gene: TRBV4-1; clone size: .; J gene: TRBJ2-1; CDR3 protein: CASSQDLAPKGRNEQFF; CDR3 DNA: TGCGCCAGCAGCCAAGATCTGGCTCCTAAAGGAAGGAATGAGCAGTTCTTC
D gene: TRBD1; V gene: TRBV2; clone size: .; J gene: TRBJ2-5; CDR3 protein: CASRNTGGETQYF; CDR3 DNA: TGTGCCAGCAGAAACACAGGGGGTGAGACCCAGTACTTC
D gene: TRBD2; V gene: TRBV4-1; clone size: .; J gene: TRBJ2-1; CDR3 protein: CASGLVNYNEQFF; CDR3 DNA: TGCGCCAGCGGACTAGTGAACTACAATGAGCAGTTCTTC
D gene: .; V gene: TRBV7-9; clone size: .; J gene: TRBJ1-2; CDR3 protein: CASSFGGNYGYTF; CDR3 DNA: TGTGCCAGCAGCTTCGGCGGTAACTATGGCTACACCTTC
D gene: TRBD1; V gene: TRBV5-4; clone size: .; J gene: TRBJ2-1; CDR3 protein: CASSSGTGNNEQFF; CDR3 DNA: TGTGCCAGCAGCTCCGGGACAGGGAACAATGAGCAGTTCTTC
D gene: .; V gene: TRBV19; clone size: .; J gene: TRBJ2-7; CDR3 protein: CASSITSLASRPDEQYF; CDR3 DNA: TGTGCCAGTAGTATAACGTCGCTAGCTTCACGTCCGGACGAGCAGTACTTC
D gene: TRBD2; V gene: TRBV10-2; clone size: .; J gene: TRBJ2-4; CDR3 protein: CASLLGGSDIQYF; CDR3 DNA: TGCGCCAGCCTTTTGGGAGGGTCGGACATTCAGTACTTC
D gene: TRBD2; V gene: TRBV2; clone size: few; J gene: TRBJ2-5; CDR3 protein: CASSINGLAGEGTQYF; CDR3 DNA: TGTGCCAGCAGTATAAACGGACTAGCGGGAGAAGGGACCCAGTACTTC
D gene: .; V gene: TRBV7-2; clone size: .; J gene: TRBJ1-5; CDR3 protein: CASSLSFSPNQPQHF; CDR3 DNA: TGTGCCAGCAGCTTATCTTTCAGTCCAAATCAGCCCCAGCATTTT
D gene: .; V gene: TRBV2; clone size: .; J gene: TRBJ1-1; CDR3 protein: CASRRQENTEAFF; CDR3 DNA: TGTGCCAGCAGGAGACAGGAGAACACTGAAGCTTTCTTT
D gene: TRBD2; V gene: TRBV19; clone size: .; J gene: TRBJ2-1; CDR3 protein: CASSIGIAGVNEQFF; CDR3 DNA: TGTGCCAGTAGTATTGGTATAGCGGGAGTCAATGAGCAGTTCTTC
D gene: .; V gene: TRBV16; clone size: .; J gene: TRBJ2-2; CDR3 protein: CASSQSPNRVGELFF; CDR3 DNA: TGTGCCAGCAGCCAATCCCCCAACAGAGTCGGGGAGCTGTTTTTT
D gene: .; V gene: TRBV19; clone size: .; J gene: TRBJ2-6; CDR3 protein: CASSPAGGSKRSGANVLTF; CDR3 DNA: TGTGCCAGTAGCCCGGCAGGGGGGAGTAAACGCTCTGGGGCCAACGTCCTGACTTTC
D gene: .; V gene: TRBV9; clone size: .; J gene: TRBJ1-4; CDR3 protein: CASSGESGENEKLFF; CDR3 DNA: TGTGCCAGCAGTGGGGAAAGCGGTGAAAATGAAAAACTGTTTTTT
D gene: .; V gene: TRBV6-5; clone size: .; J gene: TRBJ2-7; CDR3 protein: CASRPQGPRGEQYF; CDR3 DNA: TGTGCCAGCAGACCACAGGGGCCCCGGGGGGAGCAGTACTTC
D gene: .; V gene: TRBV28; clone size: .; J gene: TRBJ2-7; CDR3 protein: CASRIRDVAYEQYF; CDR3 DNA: TGTGCCAGCAGAATAAGGGACGTCGCCTACGAGCAGTACTTC
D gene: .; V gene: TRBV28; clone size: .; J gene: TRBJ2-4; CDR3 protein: CASSLGGSSAKNIQYF; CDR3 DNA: TGTGCCAGCAGCCTTGGGGGGAGTTCGGCCAAAAACATTCAGTACTTC
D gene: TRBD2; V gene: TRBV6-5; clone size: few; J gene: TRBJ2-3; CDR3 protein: CASSPPGRATDTQYF; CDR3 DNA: TGTGCCAGCAGCCCCCCCGGGAGGGCCACAGATACGCAGTATTTT
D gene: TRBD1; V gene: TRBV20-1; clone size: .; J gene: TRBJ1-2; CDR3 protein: CSAGTGNGYTF; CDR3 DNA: TGCAGTGCTGGGACAGGGAATGGCTACACCTTC
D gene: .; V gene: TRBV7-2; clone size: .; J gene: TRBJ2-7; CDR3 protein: CASNGGLGPSYEQYF; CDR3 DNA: TGTGCCAGCAATGGGGGTTTAGGACCCAGCTACGAGCAGTACTTC
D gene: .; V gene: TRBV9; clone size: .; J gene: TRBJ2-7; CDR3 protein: CASSPPHHPYEQYF; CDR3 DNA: TGTGCCAGCAGCCCCCCCCACCATCCCTACGAGCAGTACTTC
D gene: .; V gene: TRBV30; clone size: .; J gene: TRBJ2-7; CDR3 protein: CAWSVSLYYEQYF; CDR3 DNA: TGTGCCTGGAGTGTAAGTCTCTACTACGAGCAGTACTTC
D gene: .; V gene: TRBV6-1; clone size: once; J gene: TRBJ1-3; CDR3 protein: CASTLTSSGNTIYF; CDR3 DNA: TGTGCCAGCACTTTAACGAGCTCTGGAAACACCATATATTTT
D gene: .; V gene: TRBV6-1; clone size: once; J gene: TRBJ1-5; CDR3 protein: CASRAGVSNQPQHF; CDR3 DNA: TGTGCCAGCAGGGCAGGTGTTAGCAATCAGCCCCAGCATTTT
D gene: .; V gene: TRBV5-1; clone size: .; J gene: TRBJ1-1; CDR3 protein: CASSLGSLGGLRDTEAFF; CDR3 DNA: TGCGCCAGCAGCTTGGGAAGTCTAGGGGGATTACGGGACACTGAAGCTTTCTTT
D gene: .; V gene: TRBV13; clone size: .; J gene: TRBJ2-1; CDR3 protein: CASSLGTVDNEQFF; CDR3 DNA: TGTGCCAGCAGCTTGGGGACGGTAGACAATGAGCAGTTCTTC
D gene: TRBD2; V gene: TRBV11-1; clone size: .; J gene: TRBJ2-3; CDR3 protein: CASSLGVAGPTDTQYF; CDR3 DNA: TGTGCCAGCAGCTTAGGGGTAGCGGGACCCACAGATACGCAGTATTTT
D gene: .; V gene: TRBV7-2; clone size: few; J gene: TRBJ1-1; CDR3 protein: CASSSRGKYTEAFF; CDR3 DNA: TGTGCCAGCAGCTCGCGTGGGAAGTACACTGAAGCTTTCTTT